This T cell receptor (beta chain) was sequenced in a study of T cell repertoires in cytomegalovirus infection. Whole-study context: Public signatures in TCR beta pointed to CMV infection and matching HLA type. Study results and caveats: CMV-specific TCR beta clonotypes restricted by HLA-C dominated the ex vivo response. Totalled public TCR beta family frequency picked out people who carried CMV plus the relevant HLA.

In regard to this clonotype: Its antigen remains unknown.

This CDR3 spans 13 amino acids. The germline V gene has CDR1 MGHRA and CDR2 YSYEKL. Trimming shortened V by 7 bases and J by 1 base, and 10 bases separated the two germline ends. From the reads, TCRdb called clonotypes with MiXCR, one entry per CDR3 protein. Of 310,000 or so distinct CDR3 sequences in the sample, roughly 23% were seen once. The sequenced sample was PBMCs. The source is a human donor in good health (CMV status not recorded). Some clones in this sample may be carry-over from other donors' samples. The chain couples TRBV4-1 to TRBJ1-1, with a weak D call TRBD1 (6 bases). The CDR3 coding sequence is TGCGCCAGCATCCCGGACAGGAACACTGAAGCTTTCTTT. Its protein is CASIPDRNTEAFF.